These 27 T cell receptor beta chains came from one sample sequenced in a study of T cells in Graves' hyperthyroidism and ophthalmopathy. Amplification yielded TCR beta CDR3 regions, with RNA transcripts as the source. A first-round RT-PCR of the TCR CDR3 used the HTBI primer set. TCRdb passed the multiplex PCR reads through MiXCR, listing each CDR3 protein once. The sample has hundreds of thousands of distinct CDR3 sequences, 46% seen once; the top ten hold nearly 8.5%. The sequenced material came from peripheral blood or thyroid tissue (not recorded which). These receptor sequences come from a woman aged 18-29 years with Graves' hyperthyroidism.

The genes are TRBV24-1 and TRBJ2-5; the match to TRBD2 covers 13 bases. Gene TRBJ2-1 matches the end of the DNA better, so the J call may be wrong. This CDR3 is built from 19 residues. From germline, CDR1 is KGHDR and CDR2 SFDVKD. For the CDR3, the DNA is TGTGCCACCAGTGACCCCCCAGGACTAGCGGGAGCCAGCGGCAATGAGCAGTTCTTC. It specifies CATSDPPGLAGASGNEQFF.

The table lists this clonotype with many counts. The DNA for the CDR3 is TGCGCCAGCGCTACGGGAGGGCCCCTCGAGCAGTACTTC. It codes for CASATGGPLEQYF. This chain joins TRBV10-2 and TRBJ2-7; 8 bases match TRBD2. The CDR3 runs to 13 residues. The germline V gene encodes CDR1 WSHSY and CDR2 SAAADI. V shed 8 bases, J shed 6 bases, and the junction held 9 bases outside the gene matches.

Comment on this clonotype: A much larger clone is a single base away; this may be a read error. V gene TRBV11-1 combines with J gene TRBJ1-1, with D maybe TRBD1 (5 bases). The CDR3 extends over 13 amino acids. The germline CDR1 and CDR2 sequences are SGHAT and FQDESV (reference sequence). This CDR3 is CASSLGGRTEALF. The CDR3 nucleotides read TGTGCCAGCAGCTTGGGGGGAAGGACTGAAGCTCTCTTT.

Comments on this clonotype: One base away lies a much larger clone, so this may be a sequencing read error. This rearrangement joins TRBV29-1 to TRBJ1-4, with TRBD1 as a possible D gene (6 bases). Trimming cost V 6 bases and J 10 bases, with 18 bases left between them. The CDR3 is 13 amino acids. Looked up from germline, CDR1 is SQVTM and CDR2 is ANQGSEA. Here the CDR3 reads CSVELGAGGKLFF. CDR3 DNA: TGCAGCGTCGAACTGGGGGCGGGAGGAAAACTGTTTTTT.

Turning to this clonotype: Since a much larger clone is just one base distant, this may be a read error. Here the CDR3 DNA reads TGTGCCACCAGTGCTAAGGACAGGGTCAGAGAGACCCAGTACTTC. Protein product: CATSAKDRVRETQYF. The chain carries TRBV24-1 and TRBJ2-5, with 8 positions matching TRBD1. There are 15 residues in the CDR3. V lost 5 bases and J lost 4; bases outside the gene matches: 8. Germline assignment: CDR1 KGHDR and CDR2 SFDVKD.

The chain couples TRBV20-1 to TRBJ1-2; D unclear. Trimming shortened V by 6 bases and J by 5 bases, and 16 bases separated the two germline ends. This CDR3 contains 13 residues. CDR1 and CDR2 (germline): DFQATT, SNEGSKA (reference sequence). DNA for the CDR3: TGCAGTGCCTCTACAGCGGCTCCTTATGGCTACACCTTC. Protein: CSASTAAPYGYTF.

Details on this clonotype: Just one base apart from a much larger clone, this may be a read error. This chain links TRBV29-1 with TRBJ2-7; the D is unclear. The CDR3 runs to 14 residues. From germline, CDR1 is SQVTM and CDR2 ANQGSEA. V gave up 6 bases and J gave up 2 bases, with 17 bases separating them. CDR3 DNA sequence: TGCAGCGTCGGTTTCAAGGGAAGCCCCTACGAGCAGTACTTC. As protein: CSVGFKGSPYEQYF.

The CDR3 loop reads CASRTGSSPSYEQYF. In DNA form, the CDR3 reads TGTGCCAGCCGGACAGGGAGTTCACCTTCGTACGAGCAGTACTTC. V and J are TRBV19 and TRBJ2-7, with 8 bases that match TRBD1. CDR1 and CDR2 (germline): LNHDA, SQIVND (reference sequence). Germline trimming cut 9 bases from V and 4 bases from J; bases unmatched to any gene: 14. The CDR3 has 15 amino acids.

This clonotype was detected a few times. The CDR3 here is CSARSTGGTGVEAEAFF. The CDR3 DNA follows: TGCAGTGCTAGATCCACGGGCGGGACAGGGGTTGAGGCTGAAGCTTTCTTT. The J gene is TRBJ1-1, the V gene TRBV20-1; TRBD1 agrees at 10 bases. CDR3 length: 17 residues. The trim removed 2 bases at V and 6 bases at J, leaving 15 bases unmatched. Germline V gene data show CDR1 as DFQATT and CDR2 as SNEGSKA (reference sequence).

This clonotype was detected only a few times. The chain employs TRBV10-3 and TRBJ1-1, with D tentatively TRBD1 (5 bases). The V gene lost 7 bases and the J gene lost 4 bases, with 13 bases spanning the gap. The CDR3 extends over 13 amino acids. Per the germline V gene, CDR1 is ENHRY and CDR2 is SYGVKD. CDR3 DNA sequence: TGTGCCATCACACGGGGGGGGGGCACTGAAGCTTTCTTT. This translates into CAITRGGGTEAFF.

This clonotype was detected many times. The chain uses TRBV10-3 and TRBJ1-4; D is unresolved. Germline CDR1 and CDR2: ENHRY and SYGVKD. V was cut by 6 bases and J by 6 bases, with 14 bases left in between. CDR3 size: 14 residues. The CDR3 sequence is CAISGASRDEKLFF. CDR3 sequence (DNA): TGTGCCATCAGCGGAGCCAGTCGCGATGAAAAACTGTTTTTT.

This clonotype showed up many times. CDR3 DNA: TGTGCCACCAGCAGAGGGGAGCTTAAGGGCGGCTACACCTTC. It codes for CATSRGELKGGYTF. The rearrangement links TRBV15 to TRBJ1-2; D not certain. Germline CDR1 reads LNHNV; CDR2 reads YYDKDF (reference sequence). This CDR3 comprises 14 residues. V was clipped by 1 base and J by 8 bases, with 14 bases between them.

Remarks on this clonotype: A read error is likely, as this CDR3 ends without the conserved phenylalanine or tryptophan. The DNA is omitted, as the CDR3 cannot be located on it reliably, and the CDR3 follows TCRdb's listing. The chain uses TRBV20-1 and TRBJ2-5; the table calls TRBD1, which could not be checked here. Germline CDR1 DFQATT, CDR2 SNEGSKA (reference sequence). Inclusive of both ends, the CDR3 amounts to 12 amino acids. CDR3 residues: CSTSDRGETQYL.

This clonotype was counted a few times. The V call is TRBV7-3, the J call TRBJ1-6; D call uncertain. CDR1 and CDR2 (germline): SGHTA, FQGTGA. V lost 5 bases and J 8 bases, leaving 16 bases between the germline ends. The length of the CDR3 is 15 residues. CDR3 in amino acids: CASSTLPGFYSPLHF. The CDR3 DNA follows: TGTGCCAGCAGCACGCTCCCCGGTTTCTATTCACCCCTCCACTTT. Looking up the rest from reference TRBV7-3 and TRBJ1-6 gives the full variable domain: GAGVSQTPSNKVTEKGKYVELRCDPISGHTALYWYRQSLGQGPEFLIYFQGTGAADDSGLPNDRFFAVRPEGSVSTLKIQRTERGDSAVYLCASSTLPGFYSPLHFGNGTRLTVT.

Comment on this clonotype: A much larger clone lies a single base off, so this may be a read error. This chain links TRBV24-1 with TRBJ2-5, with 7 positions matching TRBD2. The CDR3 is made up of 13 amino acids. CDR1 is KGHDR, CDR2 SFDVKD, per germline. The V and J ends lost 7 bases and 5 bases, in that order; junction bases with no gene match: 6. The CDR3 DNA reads TGTGCCACCAGAAGCGGGGCGGGTGAGACCCAGTACTTC. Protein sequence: CATRSGAGETQYF.

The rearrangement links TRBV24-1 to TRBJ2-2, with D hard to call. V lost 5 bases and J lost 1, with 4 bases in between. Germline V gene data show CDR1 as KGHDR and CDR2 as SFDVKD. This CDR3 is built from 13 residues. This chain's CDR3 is CATSVGNTGELFF. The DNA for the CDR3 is TGTGCCACCAGTGTTGGGAACACCGGGGAGCTGTTTTTT.

The CDR3 region has the DNA TGTGCCAGCAGCTTCCCCGGGGACTACTCCTACGAGCAGTACTTC. Translated, it gives CASSFPGDYSYEQYF. The V and J genes are TRBV7-9 and TRBJ2-7, with 7 nucleotides matching TRBD2. Germline-derived CDR1 and CDR2 are SEHNR and FQNEAQ (reference sequence). The CDR3 loop spans 15 amino acids. V gave up 3 bases and J gave up 0 bases; unmatched junction bases: 5. Looking up the rest from reference TRBV7-9 and TRBJ2-7 gives the full variable domain: DTGVSQNPRHKITKRGQNVTFRCDPISEHNRLYWYRQTLGQGPEFLTYFQNEAQLEKSRLLSDRFSAERPKGSFSTLEIQRTEQGDSAMYLCASSFPGDYSYEQYFGPGTRLTVT.

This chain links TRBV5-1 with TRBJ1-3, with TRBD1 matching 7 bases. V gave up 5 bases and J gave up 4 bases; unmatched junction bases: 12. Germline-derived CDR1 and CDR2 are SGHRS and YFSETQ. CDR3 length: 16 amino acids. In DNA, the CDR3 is TGCGCCAGCAGTTCCGAGGGGACAGTCTTCGGAAACACCATATATTTT. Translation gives CASSSEGTVFGNTIYF.

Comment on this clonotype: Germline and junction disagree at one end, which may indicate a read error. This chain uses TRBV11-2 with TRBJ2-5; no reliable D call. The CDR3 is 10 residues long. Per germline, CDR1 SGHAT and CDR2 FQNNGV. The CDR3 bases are TGTGCCAGCAGCTTTGTGGACCGGATCTTC. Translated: CASSFVDRIF.

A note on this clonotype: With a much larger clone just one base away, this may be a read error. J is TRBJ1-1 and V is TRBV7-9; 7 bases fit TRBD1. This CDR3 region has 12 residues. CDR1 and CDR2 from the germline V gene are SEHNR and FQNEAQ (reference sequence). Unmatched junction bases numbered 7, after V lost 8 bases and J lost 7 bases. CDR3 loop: CASGLGQFEAFF. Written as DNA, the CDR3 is TGTGCCAGCGGGTTGGGACAGTTTGAAGCTTTCTTT.

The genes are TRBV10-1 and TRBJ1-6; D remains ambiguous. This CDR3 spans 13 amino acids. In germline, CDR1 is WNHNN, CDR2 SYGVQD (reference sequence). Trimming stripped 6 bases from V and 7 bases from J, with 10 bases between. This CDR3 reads CASRGLQNSPLHF. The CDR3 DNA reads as TGCGCCAGCAGAGGACTACAGAATTCACCCCTCCACTTT.

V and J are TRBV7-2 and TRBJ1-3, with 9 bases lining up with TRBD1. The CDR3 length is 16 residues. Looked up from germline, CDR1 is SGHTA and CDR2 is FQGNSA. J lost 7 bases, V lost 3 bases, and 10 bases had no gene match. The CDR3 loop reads CASSFGPGQGFNTIYF. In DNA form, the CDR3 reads TGTGCCAGCAGCTTCGGACCGGGACAGGGTTTCAACACCATATATTTT.

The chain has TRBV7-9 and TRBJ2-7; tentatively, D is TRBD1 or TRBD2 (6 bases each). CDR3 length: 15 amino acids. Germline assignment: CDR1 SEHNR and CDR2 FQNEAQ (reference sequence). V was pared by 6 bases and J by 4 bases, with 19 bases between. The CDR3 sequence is CASSFGGNPQYEQYF. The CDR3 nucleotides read TGTGCCAGCAGTTTCGGGGGCAACCCACAGTACGAGCAGTACTTC.

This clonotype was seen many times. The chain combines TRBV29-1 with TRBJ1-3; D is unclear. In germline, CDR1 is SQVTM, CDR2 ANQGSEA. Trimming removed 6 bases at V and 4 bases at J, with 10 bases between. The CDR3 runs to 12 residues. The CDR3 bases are TGCAGCGTCCCCGACACAGGAAACACCATATATTTT. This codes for CSVPDTGNTIYF.

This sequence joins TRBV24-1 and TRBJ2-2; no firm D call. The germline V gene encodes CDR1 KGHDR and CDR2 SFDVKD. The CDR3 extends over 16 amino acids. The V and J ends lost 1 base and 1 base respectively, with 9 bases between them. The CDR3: CATSDFQVWNTGELFF. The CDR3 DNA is TGTGCCACCAGTGATTTCCAGGTGTGGAACACCGGGGAGCTGTTTTTT.

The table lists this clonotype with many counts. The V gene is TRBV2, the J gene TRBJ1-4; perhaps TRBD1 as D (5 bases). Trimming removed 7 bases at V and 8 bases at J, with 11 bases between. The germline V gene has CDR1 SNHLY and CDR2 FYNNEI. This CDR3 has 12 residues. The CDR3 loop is CASNSGYEKLFF. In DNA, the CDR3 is TGTGCCAGCAATTCAGGGTACGAAAAACTGTTTTTT. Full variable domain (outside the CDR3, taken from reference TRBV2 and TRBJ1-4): EPEVTQTPSHQVTQMGQEVILRCVPISNHLYFYWYRQILGQKVEFLVSFYNNEISEKSEIFDDQFSVERPDGSNFTLKIRSTKLEDSAMYFCASNSGYEKLFFGSGTQLSVL.

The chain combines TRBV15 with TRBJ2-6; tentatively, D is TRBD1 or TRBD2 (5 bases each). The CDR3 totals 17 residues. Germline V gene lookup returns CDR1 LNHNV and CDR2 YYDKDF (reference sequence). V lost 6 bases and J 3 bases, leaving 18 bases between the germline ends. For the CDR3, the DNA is TGTGCCACCAGTCAGGGAGATACTAACTATGGGGCCAACGTCCTGACTTTC. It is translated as CATSQGDTNYGANVLTF.